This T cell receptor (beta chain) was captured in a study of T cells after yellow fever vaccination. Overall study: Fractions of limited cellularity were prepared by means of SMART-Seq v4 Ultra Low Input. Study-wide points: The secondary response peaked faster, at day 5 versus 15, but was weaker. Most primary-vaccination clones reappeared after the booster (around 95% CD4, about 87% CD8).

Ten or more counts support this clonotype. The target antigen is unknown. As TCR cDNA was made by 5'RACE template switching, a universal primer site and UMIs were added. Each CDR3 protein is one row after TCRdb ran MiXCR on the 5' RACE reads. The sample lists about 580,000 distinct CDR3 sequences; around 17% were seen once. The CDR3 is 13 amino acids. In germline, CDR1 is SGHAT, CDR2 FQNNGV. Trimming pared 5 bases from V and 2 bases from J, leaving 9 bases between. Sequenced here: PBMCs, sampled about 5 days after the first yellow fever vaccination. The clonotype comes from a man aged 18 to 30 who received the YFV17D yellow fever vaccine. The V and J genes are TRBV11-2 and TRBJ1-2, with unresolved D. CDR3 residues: CASSPLENYGYTF. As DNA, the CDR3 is TGTGCCAGCAGCCCGTTAGAGAACTATGGCTACACCTTC.